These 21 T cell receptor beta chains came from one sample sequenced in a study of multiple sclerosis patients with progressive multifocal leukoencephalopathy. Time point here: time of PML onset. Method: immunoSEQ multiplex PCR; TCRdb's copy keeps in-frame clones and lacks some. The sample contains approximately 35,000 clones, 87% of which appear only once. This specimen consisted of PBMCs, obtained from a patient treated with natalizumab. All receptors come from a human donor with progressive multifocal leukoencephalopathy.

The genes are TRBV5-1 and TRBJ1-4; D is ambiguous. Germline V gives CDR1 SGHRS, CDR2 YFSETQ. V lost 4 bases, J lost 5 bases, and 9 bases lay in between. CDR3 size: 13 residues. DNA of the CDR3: TGCGCCAGCAGCGGCGACGGGAATGAAAAACTGTTTTTT. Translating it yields CASSGDGNEKLFF.

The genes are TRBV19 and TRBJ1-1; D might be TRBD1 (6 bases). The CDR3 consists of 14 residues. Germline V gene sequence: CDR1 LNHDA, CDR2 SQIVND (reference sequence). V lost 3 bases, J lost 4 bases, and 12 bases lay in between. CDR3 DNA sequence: TGTGCCAGTAGTATTGGAGGGGGTGGCACTGAAGCTTTCTTT. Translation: CASSIGGGGTEAFF.

This CDR3 reads CASSPLFQRRDGGAKNIQYF. The CDR3 nucleotides are TGTGCCAGCTCACCCCTGTTCCAGCGGCGGGATGGGGGAGCCAAAAACATTCAGTACTTC. The V and J genes are TRBV18 and TRBJ2-4; a weak D match, TRBD2 (6 bases). The CDR3 spans 20 residues. Germline assignment: CDR1 KGHSH and CDR2 LQKENI. V was shortened by 3 bases and J by 0 bases, with 24 bases between the two germline ends.

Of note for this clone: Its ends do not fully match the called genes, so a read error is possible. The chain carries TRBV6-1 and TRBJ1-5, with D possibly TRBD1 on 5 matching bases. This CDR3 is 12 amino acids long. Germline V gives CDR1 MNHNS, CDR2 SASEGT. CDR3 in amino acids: CASSQTGTPLHF. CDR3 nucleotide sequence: TGTGCCAGCAGTCAAACCGGGACCCCCCTGCATTTT.

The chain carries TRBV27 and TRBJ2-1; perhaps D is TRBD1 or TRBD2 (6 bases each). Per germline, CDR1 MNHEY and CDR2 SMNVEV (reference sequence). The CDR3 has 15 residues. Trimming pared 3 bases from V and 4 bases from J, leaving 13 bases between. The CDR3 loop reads CASSFGGGGYNEQFF. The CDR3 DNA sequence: TGTGCCAGCAGTTTCGGCGGAGGGGGATACAATGAGCAGTTCTTC.

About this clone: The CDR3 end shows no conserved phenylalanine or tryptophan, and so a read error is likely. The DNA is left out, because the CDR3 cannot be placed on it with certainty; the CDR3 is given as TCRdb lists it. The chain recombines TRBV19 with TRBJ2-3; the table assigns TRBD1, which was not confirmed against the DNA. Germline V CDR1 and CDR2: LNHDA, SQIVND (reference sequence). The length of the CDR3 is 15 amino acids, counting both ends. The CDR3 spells CASSSNLDSRRPPRL.

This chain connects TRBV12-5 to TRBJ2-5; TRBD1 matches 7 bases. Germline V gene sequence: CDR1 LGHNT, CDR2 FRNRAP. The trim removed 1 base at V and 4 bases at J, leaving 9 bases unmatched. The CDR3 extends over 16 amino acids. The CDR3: CASGLALRGLGETQYF. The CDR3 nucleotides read TGTGCTAGTGGTTTGGCCTTGAGGGGGCTGGGAGAGACCCAGTACTTC.

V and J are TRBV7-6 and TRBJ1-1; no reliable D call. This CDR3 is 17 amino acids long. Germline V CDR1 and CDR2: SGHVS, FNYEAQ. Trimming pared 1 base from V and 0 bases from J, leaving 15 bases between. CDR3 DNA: TGTGCCAGCAGCTTAGGGACCCTAACTTACATGAACACTGAAGCTTTCTTT. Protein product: CASSLGTLTYMNTEAFF.

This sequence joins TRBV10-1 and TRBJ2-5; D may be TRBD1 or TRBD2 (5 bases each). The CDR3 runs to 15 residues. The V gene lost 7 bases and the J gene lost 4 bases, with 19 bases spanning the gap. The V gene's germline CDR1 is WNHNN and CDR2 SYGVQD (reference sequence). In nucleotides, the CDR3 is TGCGCCAGCACCTTCACAAAGGGACGGGGAGAGACCCAGTACTTC. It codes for CASTFTKGRGETQYF.

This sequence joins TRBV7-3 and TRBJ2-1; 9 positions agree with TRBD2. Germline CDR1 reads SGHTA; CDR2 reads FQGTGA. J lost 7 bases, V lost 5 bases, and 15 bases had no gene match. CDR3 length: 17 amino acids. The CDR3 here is CASSRFGAGGLYNEQFF. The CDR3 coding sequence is TGTGCCAGCAGCAGATTTGGAGCGGGAGGCTTATATAATGAGCAGTTCTTC.

The CDR3 spells CASSIESAREPQHF. CDR3 in DNA: TGTGCCAGTAGTATAGAGTCAGCTCGGGAGCCCCAGCATTTT. The rearrangement joins TRBV19 to TRBJ1-5; D gene ambiguous. In germline, CDR1 is LNHDA, CDR2 SQIVND (reference sequence). The CDR3 runs 14 residues. Trimming took 0 bases from V and 8 from J, leaving 11 bases between them.

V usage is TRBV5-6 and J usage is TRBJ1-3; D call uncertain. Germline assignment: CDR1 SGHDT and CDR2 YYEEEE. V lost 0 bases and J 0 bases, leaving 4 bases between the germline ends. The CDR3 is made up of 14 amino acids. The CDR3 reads CASSLGSSGNTIYF. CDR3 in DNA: TGTGCCAGCAGCTTGGGGAGCTCTGGAAACACCATATATTTT.

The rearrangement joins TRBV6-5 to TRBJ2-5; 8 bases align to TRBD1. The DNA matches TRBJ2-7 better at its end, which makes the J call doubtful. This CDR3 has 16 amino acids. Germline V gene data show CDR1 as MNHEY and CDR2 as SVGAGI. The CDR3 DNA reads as TGTGCCAGCAGTTACTCGTTTGGACAGGGTAATTTCGAGCAGTACTTC. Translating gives CASSYSFGQGNFEQYF.

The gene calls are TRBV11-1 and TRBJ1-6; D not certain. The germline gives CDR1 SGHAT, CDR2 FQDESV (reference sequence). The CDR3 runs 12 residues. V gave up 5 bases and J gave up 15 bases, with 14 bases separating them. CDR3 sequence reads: CASSTRTSLLHF. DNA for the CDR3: TGTGCCAGCAGCACCCGGACCTCGCTCCTCCACTTT.

CDR3 nucleotides: TGTGCCAGCAGCTTAGAGAGGCAACAGCCCCAGCATTTT. It specifies CASSLERQQPQHF. The chain recombines TRBV7-2 with TRBJ1-5, with unresolved D. Germline V gives CDR1 SGHTA, CDR2 FQGNSA. CDR3 size: 13 residues. The germline V and J ends were trimmed by 1 base and 7 bases, with 8 bases remaining between them.

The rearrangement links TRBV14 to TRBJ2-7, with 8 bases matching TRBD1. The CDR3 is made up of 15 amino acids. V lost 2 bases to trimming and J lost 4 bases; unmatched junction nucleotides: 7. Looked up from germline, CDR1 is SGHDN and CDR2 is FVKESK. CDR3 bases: TGTGCCAGCAGCCAACAACCAGGGGGCGCTTACGAGCAGTACTTC. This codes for CASSQQPGGAYEQYF.

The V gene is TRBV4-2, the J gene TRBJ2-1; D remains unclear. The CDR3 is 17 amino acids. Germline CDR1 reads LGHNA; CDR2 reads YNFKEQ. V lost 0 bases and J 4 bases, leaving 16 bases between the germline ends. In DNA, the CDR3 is TGTGCCAGCAGCCAAGAGGGTCCGGCTAGTCGGTACAATGAGCAGTTCTTC. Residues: CASSQEGPASRYNEQFF.

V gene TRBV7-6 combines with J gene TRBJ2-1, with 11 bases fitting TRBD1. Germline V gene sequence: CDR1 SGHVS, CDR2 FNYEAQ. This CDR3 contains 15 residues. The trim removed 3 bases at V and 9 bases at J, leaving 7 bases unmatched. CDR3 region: CASSLGQGEEVEQFF. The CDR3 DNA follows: TGTGCCAGCAGCTTGGGACAGGGGGAAGAGGTTGAGCAGTTCTTC.

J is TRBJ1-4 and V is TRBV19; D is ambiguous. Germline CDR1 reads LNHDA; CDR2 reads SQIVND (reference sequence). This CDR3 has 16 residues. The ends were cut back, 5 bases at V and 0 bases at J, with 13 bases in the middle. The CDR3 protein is CASSSPHSSTNEKLFF. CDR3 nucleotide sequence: TGTGCCAGTAGTTCACCGCACAGCTCAACTAATGAAAAACTGTTTTTT.

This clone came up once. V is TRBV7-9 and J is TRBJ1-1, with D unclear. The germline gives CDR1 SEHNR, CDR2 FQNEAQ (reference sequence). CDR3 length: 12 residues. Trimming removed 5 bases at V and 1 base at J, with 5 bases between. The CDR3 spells CASSPKNTEAFF. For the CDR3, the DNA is TGTGCCAGCAGCCCGAAGAACACTGAAGCTTTCTTT.

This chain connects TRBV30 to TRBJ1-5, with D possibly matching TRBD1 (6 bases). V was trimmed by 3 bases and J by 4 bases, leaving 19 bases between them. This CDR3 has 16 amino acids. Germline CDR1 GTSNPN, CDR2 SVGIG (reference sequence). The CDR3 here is CAWSPRGRLENQPQHF. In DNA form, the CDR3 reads TGTGCCTGGAGCCCCAGGGGCAGATTGGAGAATCAGCCCCAGCATTTT.